What follows describes a single T cell receptor beta chain. These data originate in a study of OX40 agonist ivuxolimab in advanced cancers. Some clones are missing from TCRdb's copy, which holds only in-frame ones; the method was immunoSEQ multiplex PCR. This sample has more than 60,000 clones, with around 83% found just once. This CDR3 contains 14 residues. Germline assignment: CDR1 SGHAT and CDR2 FQNNGV. V was clipped by 1 base and J by 7 bases, with 10 bases between them. The gene calls are TRBV11-2 and TRBJ1-4; D might be TRBD1 (6 bases). Sequenced here: CD4+ or CD8+ T cells sorted from blood, sampled in a trial of the OX40 agonist ivuxolimab. The receptor was isolated from an adult with an advanced solid tumor such as melanoma, head and neck, liver or kidney cancer. Here the CDR3 reads CASSLVRGSEKLFF. The CDR3, as DNA: TGTGCCAGCAGCTTAGTCAGGGGAAGTGAAAAACTGTTTTTT.